A selection of T cell receptor beta chains follows, all from one sample in a study of Graves' ophthalmopathy and Graves' hyperthyroidism. TCRdb processed the multiplex PCR reads anew with MiXCR; each CDR3 protein has one entry. The repertoire holds 500,000 to 800,000 distinct CDR3 sequences, just over 40% seen once, with roughly 3% in the top ten. Sequencing was done on a sample of peripheral blood. Source of these receptors: an adult man with Graves' ophthalmopathy. The CDR3 runs from the conserved cysteine through the conserved F or W. The D gene is left open where the match is weak. Some rows have no size entry. The others give once, few or many, or a class for an expanded clone.

V	J	size	D	CDR3	DNA
TRBV4-1	TRBJ2-6	many	TRBD1	CASGGQGRAGANVLTF	TGCGCCAGCGGAGGACAGGGTAGGGCTGGGGCCAACGTCCTGACTTTC
TRBV7-3	TRBJ2-6	many	.	CASSSLLTGGAGANVLTF	TGTGCCAGCAGCTCCCTGTTAACGGGGGGCGCTGGGGCCAACGTCCTGACTTTC
TRBV25-1	TRBJ1-1	.	TRBD1	CASREGTGTFTEAFF	TGTGCCAGCAGGGAGGGGACAGGGACGTTCACTGAAGCTTTCTTT
TRBV25-1	TRBJ2-1	.	.	CASSPNRLDDEQFF	TGTGCCAGCAGCCCGAATCGCCTAGACGATGAGCAGTTCTTC
TRBV5-5	TRBJ1-1	many	TRBD1	CASSSQGMASEAFF	TGTGCCAGCAGCTCACAGGGGATGGCCTCTGAAGCTTTCTTT
TRBV29-1	TRBJ2-5	many	TRBD2	CSVEKPSGRGETQYF	TGCAGCGTTGAAAAGCCTAGCGGGAGAGGAGAGACCCAGTACTTC
TRBV10-3	TRBJ2-7	.	.	CAIRGPYEQYF	TGTGCCATCAGGGGGCCGTACGAGCAGTACTTC
TRBV13	TRBJ1-3	many	.	CASSLSLSATGNTIYF	TGTGCCAGCAGCTTAAGTTTGTCCGCGACTGGAAACACCATATATTTT
TRBV20-1	TRBJ1-1	.	.	CSAREGGASTEAFF	TGCAGTGCTAGAGAGGGCGGGGCCAGTACTGAAGCTTTCTTT
TRBV5-1	TRBJ2-5	.	.	CASSLVPGYF	TGCGCCAGCAGCTTGGTGCCAGGGTACTTC
TRBV2	TRBJ2-7	few	TRBD1	CATPPRDRAYEQYF	TGTGCCACTCCCCCACGGGACAGGGCTTACGAGCAGTACTTC
TRBV5-1	TRBJ2-2	many	.	CASSLVGVNTGELFF	TGCGCCAGCAGCTTGGTAGGAGTGAACACCGGGGAGCTGTTTTTT
TRBV7-9	TRBJ2-2	once	.	CTSSLRLLDTGELFF	TGTACCAGCAGTTTGAGATTACTCGACACCGGGGAGCTGTTTTTT
TRBV6-6	TRBJ1-1	.	.	CASSYSPPDTEAFF	TGTGCCAGCAGTTACTCTCCACCGGACACTGAAGCTTTCTTT
TRBV12-3/TRBV12-4	TRBJ2-2	.	TRBD1	CASRSTGGKAGELFF	TGTGCCAGCAGGTCCACAGGGGGTAAAGCCGGGGAGCTGTTTTTT
TRBV7-2	TRBJ2-5	many	TRBD2	CASSNSARGEETQYF	TGTGCCAGCAGCAATTCGGCGCGGGGGGAAGAGACCCAGTACTTC
TRBV19	TRBJ1-5	many	TRBD1	CASSGGQGAGQPQHF	TGTGCCAGTAGTGGAGGACAGGGGGCCGGTCAGCCCCAGCATTTT
TRBV5-5	TRBJ1-5	few	TRBD1	CASSPSNVQGEGPQPQHF	TGTGCCAGCTCGCCTTCCAACGTACAGGGGGAAGGGCCTCAGCCCCAGCATTTT
TRBV20-1	TRBJ2-5	once	.	CSARPSGTQYF	TGCAGTGCTAGACCCTCCGGGACCCAGTACTTC
TRBV6-6	TRBJ1-1	.	TRBD1	CASSPPGQKVEAFF	TGTGCCAGCAGTCCCCCGGGACAGAAAGTTGAAGCTTTCTTT
TRBV29-1	TRBJ2-3	.	TRBD2	CSVALILAGEADTQYF	TGCAGCGTTGCACTTATCCTAGCGGGAGAGGCAGATACGCAGTATTTT